The 16 T cell receptor beta chains given below trace back to one sample, sequenced in a study of cytomegalovirus exposure and HLA in healthy donors. PCR primers comprised 60 Vbeta and 13 Jbeta primers. Assay used: immunoSEQ multiplex PCR; TCRdb lists only in-frame clones, some missing. This table has 100,000 to 150,000 clones, approximately 80% appearing once. The sample comprised PBMCs. These receptors originate from a girl aged 2 to 10 in good health and CMV-seronegative.

V gene TRBV7-8 combines with J gene TRBJ2-7; 8 bases line up with TRBD1. The germline CDR1 and CDR2 sequences are SGHVS and FQNEAQ. Losses at the gene ends were 5 bases for V and 9 bases for J; bases not matched to a gene: 12. CDR3 length: 14 amino acids. CDR3 loop: CASSEGQAPGAQYF. In DNA, the CDR3 is TGTGCCAGCAGCGAGGGACAGGCCCCCGGGGCGCAGTACTTC.

The CDR3 spells CASTEGSSNQPQHF. The CDR3 DNA reads as TGTGCCAGCACCGAGGGTAGCAGCAATCAGCCCCAGCATTTT. The V gene is TRBV2, the J gene TRBJ1-5; D is ambiguous. There are 14 residues in the CDR3. Deletions cut 7 bases from V and 1 base from J, with 11 bases between. Germline CDR1 reads SNHLY; CDR2 reads FYNNEI. Combining the CDR3 with reference TRBV2 and TRBJ1-5 gives the whole variable domain EPEVTQTPSHQVTQMGQEVILRCVPISNHLYFYWYRQILGQKVEFLVSFYNNEISEKSEIFDDQFSVERPDGSNFTLKIRSTKLEDSAMYFCASTEGSSNQPQHFGDGTRLSIL.

The CDR3 DNA follows: TGCAGTGCTAGTCTGGCGGTCGAGCAGTACTTC. Its translation: CSASLAVEQYF. The chain recombines TRBV20-1 with TRBJ2-7, with D uncertain. This CDR3 contains 11 residues. Germline CDR1 is DFQATT and CDR2 is SNEGSKA (reference sequence). V gave up 3 bases and J gave up 6 bases, with 9 bases separating them.

The chain couples TRBV6-6 to TRBJ1-6; D is unclear. The V and J ends lost 8 bases and 7 bases respectively, with 15 bases between them. The CDR3 consists of 14 residues. Germline V gives CDR1 MNHNY, CDR2 SVGAGI (reference sequence). CDR3 nucleotides: TGTGCCAGCGGAGCCACGGAATGGAATTCACCCCTCCACTTT. The encoded protein is CASGATEWNSPLHF.

The chain is built from TRBV15 and TRBJ1-3; D is ambiguous. V lost 3 bases to trimming and J lost 0 bases, with 9 bases between them. The CDR3 sequence is 15 residues long. The germline V gene encodes CDR1 LNHNV and CDR2 YYDKDF (reference sequence). CDR3 bases: TGTGCCACCAGCAGGGTAGGCGGCTCTGGAAACACCATATATTTT. Its translation is CATSRVGGSGNTIYF.

This chain links TRBV7-3 with TRBJ2-1; 10 bases are a match to TRBD1. The CDR3 spans 16 residues. The V and J ends lost 0 bases and 7 bases, in that order; junction bases with no gene match: 6. Germline lookup yields CDR1 SGHTA and CDR2 FQGTGA. CDR3: CASSLTGTGVQNEQFF. CDR3 DNA sequence: TGTGCCAGCAGCTTAACTGGGACAGGGGTTCAGAATGAGCAGTTCTTC.

By share of the sample, this clone is medium-sized. The V call is TRBV4-1, the J call TRBJ1-4; D is possibly TRBD1 (5 bases). Per the germline V gene, CDR1 is MGHRA and CDR2 is YSYEKL. V was clipped by 0 bases and J by 4 bases, with 12 bases between them. This CDR3 has 16 amino acids. The CDR3: CASSQERTGLNEKLFF. In DNA, the CDR3 is TGCGCCAGCAGCCAAGAGAGAACAGGCCTTAATGAAAAACTGTTTTTT.

This chain connects TRBV27 to TRBJ2-2; D possibly corresponds to TRBD2 (6 bases). The CDR3 runs to 17 residues. Per the germline V gene, CDR1 is MNHEY and CDR2 is SMNVEV (reference sequence). The V and J ends lost 2 bases and 4 bases respectively, with 17 bases between them. CDR3 residues: CASSLRAGARGTGELFF. As DNA, the CDR3 is TGTGCCAGCAGTTTACGGGCCGGGGCGCGGGGCACCGGGGAGCTGTTTTTT.

This rearrangement joins TRBV25-1 to TRBJ2-5, with 12 bases aligning to TRBD2. In germline, CDR1 is MGHDK, CDR2 SYGVNS. The CDR3 has 17 residues. The trim removed 3 bases at V and 5 bases at J, leaving 10 bases unmatched. Here the CDR3 DNA reads TGTGCCAGCAGTGATAGGTCTAGCGGGGGGGCCTGGGAGACCCAGTACTTC. Translation: CASSDRSSGGAWETQYF.

In regard to this clone: Different DNA sequences within this sample yield the same CDR3. V gene TRBV1 combines with J gene TRBJ1-5; the D call TRBD1 from the table was never checked on the DNA. TRBV1 is termed a pseudogene. This CDR3 is 19 amino acids long. In DNA, the CDR3 is TGCACCAGCAGCCAAGCAACTTCATATGGGGGCAGTTGCAATCAGCCCCAGCATTTT. Amino acid sequence: CTSSQATSYGGSCNQPQHF.

The chain combines TRBV4-1 with TRBJ1-3; D perhaps matches TRBD1 (6 bases). From germline, CDR1 is MGHRA and CDR2 YSYEKL. The CDR3 extends over 15 amino acids. V was pared by 0 bases and J by 9 bases, with 15 bases between. The CDR3 DNA reads as TGCGCCAGCAGCCAAGATTTCGTTGTCAGGGGCACCATATATTTT. Amino acid sequence: CASSQDFVVRGTIYF.

The J gene is TRBJ2-2, the V gene TRBV5-1; 7 bases match TRBD1. V shed 4 bases and J 1 base; nucleotides not matched to a gene: 7. The CDR3 runs 16 residues. Germline V gene data show CDR1 as SGHRS and CDR2 as YFSETQ. Here the CDR3 DNA reads TGCGCCAGCAGCGTTCGACAGGGTCTGAACACCGGGGAGCTGTTTTTT. Amino acid sequence: CASSVRQGLNTGELFF.

This clone was recorded only once. The chain carries TRBV4-1 and TRBJ1-4; D perhaps matches TRBD1 (5 bases). V was cut by 4 bases and J by 5 bases, with 14 bases left in between. There are 15 residues in the CDR3. Germline-derived CDR1 and CDR2 are MGHRA and YSYEKL. CDR3 coding DNA: TGCGCCAGCAGCCTTACCCTGGCAGGGAATGAAAAACTGTTTTTT. Protein sequence: CASSLTLAGNEKLFF.

V and J are TRBV27 and TRBJ1-5; 8 nucleotides agree with TRBD1. CDR1 is MNHEY and CDR2 is SMNVEV in the germline V gene (reference sequence). V trimming: 6 bases; J trimming: 3 bases; junction bases outside the gene matches: 16. CDR3 length: 18 residues. This CDR3 is CASSPRGAGGAVNQPQHF. In DNA, the CDR3 is TGTGCCAGCAGCCCCAGGGGTGCAGGGGGCGCGGTCAATCAGCCCCAGCATTTT.

This sequence joins TRBV27 and TRBJ2-1; 10 nucleotides line up with TRBD2. Germline CDR1 and CDR2: MNHEY and SMNVEV (reference sequence). The CDR3 covers 17 residues. The V segment lost 7 bases and the J segment 1 base; nucleotides outside the gene matches: 10. As DNA, the CDR3 is TGTGCCAGCATGGGGTTTGGACTAGCGGCTTCCTACAATGAGCAGTTCTTC. Its translation is CASMGFGLAASYNEQFF.

The rearrangement uses TRBV11-3 and TRBJ2-1; TRBD2 agrees at 11 bases. This CDR3 comprises 17 residues. The germline CDR1 and CDR2 sequences are SGHNT and YENEEA. The ends lost 5 bases at V and 4 bases at J; junction bases unmatched: 10. The CDR3 loop reads CASSPTSGTSGYNEQFF. The CDR3 bases are TGTGCCAGCAGCCCAACCTCCGGGACTAGCGGATACAATGAGCAGTTCTTC.